A selection of T cell receptor beta chains follows, all from one sample in a study of CD8+ T cells in alopecia areata. Some clones are missing from TCRdb's copy, which holds only in-frame ones; the method was immunoSEQ multiplex PCR. The sample records about 210,000 clones, 66% being singletons. Source: CD4+ T cells sorted from blood, taken at approximately week 42, from a patient treated with tofacitinib. All receptors come from a human donor with alopecia areata. Each CDR3 is given with its conserved first and last residue. D genes are given only for firm matches. Rows give clone size only sometimes, using once, few, many, or a class for an expanded clone.

d_call	j_call	v_call	clone_size	cdr3_aa	cdr3_nt
NA	TRBJ1-1	TRBV29-1	NA	CSVRGTLGVTEAFF	TGCAGCGTCCGAGGAACCCTAGGCGTGACTGAAGCTTTCTTT
TRBD2	TRBJ2-3	TRBV14	NA	CASSYEVRAGRTDTQYF	TGTGCCAGCAGCTACGAGGTTAGAGCGGGGCGCACAGATACGCAGTATTTT
NA	TRBJ2-7	TRBV7-2	few	CASSSFYEQYF	TGTGCCAGCAGCTCCTTCTACGAGCAGTACTTC
NA	TRBJ2-3	TRBV9	NA	CASSVDRPDTQYF	TGTGCCAGCAGCGTAGATCGTCCAGATACGCAGTATTTT
NA	TRBJ2-7	TRBV29-1	once	CSVYRQASYEQYF	TGCAGCGTTTATAGGCAGGCCTCCTACGAGCAGTACTTC
NA	TRBJ2-4	TRBV30	NA	CAWSVLVERGLAKNIQYF	TGTGCCTGGAGTGTACTCGTAGAAAGGGGACTAGCCAAAAACATTCAGTACTTC
NA	TRBJ2-1	TRBV13	few	CASSPPGSAAYNEQFF	TGTGCCAGCAGCCCCCCCGGGAGTGCGGCCTACAATGAGCAGTTCTTC
TRBD1	TRBJ2-5	TRBV7-8	NA	CASSALQGARETQYF	TGTGCCAGCAGCGCGTTACAGGGGGCTAGGGAGACCCAGTACTTC
TRBD2	TRBJ2-5	TRBV4-2	NA	CASSPGLAGQETQYF	TGTGCCAGCAGCCCGGGACTAGCGGGGCAAGAGACCCAGTACTTC
NA	TRBJ1-1	TRBV30	NA	CAWSSGVGAEAFF	TGTGCCTGGAGCTCCGGGGTTGGTGCTGAAGCTTTCTTT
NA	TRBJ1-1	TRBV25-1	NA	CASSEVGQGAFF	TGTGCCAGCAGTGAAGTGGGGCAGGGAGCTTTCTTT
NA	TRBJ1-6	TRBV19	NA	CASSIDGTPNSPLHF	TGTGCCAGTAGTATAGACGGGACACCAAATTCACCCCTCCACTTT
TRBD2	TRBJ2-1	TRBV2	NA	CASRPRTSGNNEQFF	TGTGCCAGCAGGCCAAGGACTAGCGGGAACAATGAGCAGTTCTTC
NA	TRBJ2-2	TRBV11-2	NA	CASSLDQRVGELFF	TGTGCCAGCAGCTTAGATCAAAGGGTCGGGGAGCTGTTTTTT
NA	TRBJ2-2	TRBV5-1	NA	CASRADGELFF	TGCGCCAGCAGAGCGGATGGGGAGCTGTTTTTT
TRBD1	TRBJ1-2	TRBV11-3	NA	CASSLDGTARDNYGYTF	TGTGCCAGCAGCTTAGATGGGACAGCGAGGGATAACTATGGCTACACCTTC
TRBD2	TRBJ2-3	TRBV29-1	NA	CSVESGGADTQYF	TGCAGCGTTGAGAGCGGGGGAGCAGATACGCAGTATTTT
TRBD1	TRBJ2-7	TRBV10-2	NA	CASRGTGGKNYEQYF	TGCGCCAGCAGGGGGACAGGGGGAAAAAACTACGAGCAGTACTTC
TRBD2	TRBJ2-1	TRBV5-4	many	CASSIDVAGREQFF	TGTGCCAGCAGCATTGATGTAGCGGGGCGTGAGCAGTTCTTC
TRBD1	TRBJ1-1	TRBV6-1	medium-sized	CASRDRAATEAFF	TGTGCCAGCAGAGACAGGGCGGCCACTGAAGCTTTCTTT
TRBD1	TRBJ1-5	TRBV6-1	many	CASSGTGTGDQPQHF	TGTGCCAGCAGTGGCACGGGGACAGGCGATCAGCCCCAGCATTTT
NA	TRBJ1-2	TRBV29-1	NA	CSAGGYTF	TGCAGCGCGGGTGGCTACACCTTC
NA	TRBJ1-2	TRBV30	few	CAWSVRSGYTF	TGTGCCTGGAGTGTACGCTCTGGCTACACCTTC
TRBD2	TRBJ2-4	TRBV7-2	NA	CASSPGLAGGLKNIQYF	TGTGCCAGCAGCCCGGGACTAGCGGGGGGGCTCAAAAACATTCAGTACTTC
TRBD1	TRBJ2-1	TRBV12-5	NA	CASGFSQGVSYNEQFF	TGTGCTAGTGGTTTCTCCCAGGGGGTCTCCTACAATGAGCAGTTCTTC
NA	TRBJ1-2	TRBV5-6	NA	CASSLVGLTRGALGYTF	TGTGCCAGCAGCTTGGTCGGACTGACGCGGGGGGCGCTTGGCTACACCTTC
NA	TRBJ2-2	TRBV29-1	NA	CSVGVNTGELFF	TGCAGCGTCGGAGTGAACACCGGGGAGCTGTTTTTT
NA	TRBJ2-7	TRBV19	NA	CASSTGQRASYEQYF	TGTGCCAGTAGTACCGGACAGCGGGCGTCCTACGAGCAGTACTTC
NA	TRBJ2-1	TRBV2	NA	CASGGGGSNEQFF	TGTGCCAGCGGGGGCGGGGGTAGCAATGAGCAGTTCTTC
NA	TRBJ1-6	TRBV6-6	NA	CASRINRNSPLHF	TGTGCCAGCAGGATAAACAGGAATTCACCCCTCCACTTT
NA	TRBJ2-4	TRBV7-9	many	CASSLDHLFQYF	TGTGCCAGCAGCTTAGATCATCTGTTTCAGTACTTC
NA	TRBJ1-1	TRBV5-1	few	CASSLGSNTEAFF	TGCGCCAGCAGCTTGGGATCAAACACTGAAGCTTTCTTT
NA	TRBJ1-6	TRBV30	NA	CAIRGGNSPLHF	TGTGCCATCCGGGGTGGTAATTCACCCCTCCACTTT
NA	TRBJ1-5	TRBV6-6	NA	CASSPAGANQPQHF	TGTGCCAGCAGTCCGGCGGGAGCCAATCAGCCCCAGCATTTT
NA	TRBJ2-3	TRBV29-1	NA	CSVGTRPSTDTQYF	TGCAGCGTGGGGACTCGACCTAGCACAGATACGCAGTATTTT
TRBD1	TRBJ2-1	TRBV9	NA	CASSAETGGGGDEQFF	TGTGCCAGCAGCGCAGAAACAGGGGGCGGCGGGGATGAGCAGTTCTTC
NA	TRBJ1-2	TRBV29-1	NA	CSVAGLVSNYGYTF	TGCAGCGTTGCCGGTCTCGTCTCTAACTATGGCTACACCTTC
NA	TRBJ1-2	TRBV29-1	once	CSADGGFYGYTF	TGCAGCGCCGACGGTGGATTCTATGGCTACACCTTC
TRBD1	TRBJ1-6	TRBV7-2	NA	CASSPWTGENSPLHF	TGTGCCAGCAGCCCTTGGACAGGGGAAAATTCACCCCTCCACTTT
NA	TRBJ1-6	TRBV27	NA	CASSSSSGNSLHF	TGTGCCAGCAGTTCCTCCAGCGGGAACTCACTCCACTTT